This record looks at one TCR beta chain sequence and its context. This entry is derived from a study of cytomegalovirus exposure and HLA in healthy donors. Primers: 60 Vbeta forward and 13 Jbeta reverse. Using immunoSEQ multiplex PCR, the repertoire was profiled, and TCRdb retains in-frame clones only, with some absent. The sample includes some 110,000 clones, 73% of them seen just once. This TCR came from a woman between 25 and 40 years old in good health and CMV-seronegative. Material for sequencing was PBMCs.

CDR3: CAWSVPNPNEQYF. The CDR3 coding sequence is TGTGCCTGGAGTGTGCCAAATCCTAACGAGCAGTACTTC. The rearrangement links TRBV30 to TRBJ2-7; no reliable D call. The CDR3 has 13 amino acids. V shed 0 bases and J shed 5 bases, with 11 bases lying between them. CDR1 is GTSNPN and CDR2 is SVGIG in the germline V gene (reference sequence).